Below, one TCR beta chain is given with its context. Its antigen remains unidentified. No much larger clone is present one base from it, and per-base qualities are unavailable. In Seattle, one collaborating source enrolled patients while the infection was active and tracked those patients longitudinally over the course of disease. The collaborating institutions used their own protocols to collect whole blood in K2EDTA tubes. Collaborator samples were shipped for TCRbeta analysis as frozen whole blood, isolated PBMCs, or DNA extracted from either sample type. These data are taken from a study of blood T cell repertoires in COVID-19 (dated by TCRdb to 2018 to 2021). Study-level background: Samples covering the acute and convalescent phases of COVID-19 were provided by collaborators in the United States, Italy and Spain. A de-identified subject ID, COVID-19 status, age in years and sex were almost always included in the sample metadata. Where available, HLA class I and class II types were obtained from metadata supplied by the sample provider rather than from assay-based typing. Deeply sampled blood TCRbeta repertoires from subjects exposed to, actively infected with, or recovered from COVID-19 were included in the dataset. The prospective study material was composed of cDNA or gDNA derived from T cells, B-cell-depleted T cells, or PBMCs. The repertoires were made available in a free public database intended to serve as a resource for research on the immune response to SARS-CoV-2. The samples were drawn from the first 160 participants of the ongoing ImmuneRACE study and from under 1,500 subjects provided by 6 global collaborators. What the research found in general, with its limitations: How much clinical and demographic metadata was included differed by source and by participant, and the metadata was provided uncurated.

From its cysteine to its phenylalanine, the CDR3 spans 15 amino acids. Only the CDR3 part of the read is kept: 45 bases, read in frame from the first base. Trimming removed 2 bases from V and 7 bases from J, leaving 12 bases between the germline ends. The immunoSEQ Assay, a bias-controlled multiplex PCR, was used to amplify TCRbeta CDR3 regions from genomic DNA. Regarding the original processing steps: The number of nucleated cells in each sample was estimated by amplification of reference gene primers within the assay. To quantify the absolute abundance of each unique TCRbeta CDR3 rearrangement, sequence reads were collapsed and filtered. For each sample, productive Simpson clonality was calculated as the square root of Simpson's diversity index across productive rearrangements. TCRdb obtained this table from immuneACCESS and retained in-frame rearrangements with V and J assigned. These tables miss some clones; where compared with another copy, unresolved V genes account for less than half of the shortfall, and the remainder is unexplained. D and trimming come from the DNA, and the V and J calls and clone size come from that table. The sample includes roughly 180,000 clones, with around 95% observed a single time. The ten largest account for roughly 0.76% of the sample.

The sequence was collected from a man aged 25 to 40 with COVID-19, enrolled during active disease. The sequence joins TRBV23-1 to TRBJ1-6; no D gene is confidently identified. TRBV23-1 is reported as an ORF; its role is uncertain. Sequencing used peripheral blood. In nucleotide form, the sequence is TGCGCCAGCAGTCAACCCCGGGTCCAAAATTCACCCCTCCACTTT. Its coded protein is CASSQPRVQNSPLHF.